This T cell receptor (beta chain) was identified in a study of PD-L1 blockade in urothelial cancer. Background on the study: Prior chemotherapy in patients spanned 0 to 3 regimens. Timepoints chosen for blood analysis were 3 weeks (second dose) and 6 weeks after treatment start. Peripheral blood specimens exhibited a median yield of about 140,000 T cells.

V was clipped by 5 bases and J by 4 bases, with 11 bases between them. The germline V gene encodes CDR1 MNHNS and CDR2 SASEGT. The CDR3 length is 13 residues. Synthetic analogs of TCR templates were spiked into every PCR. TCRdb's table, derived via immunoSEQ multiplex PCR, lists solely in-frame clones and lacks some. The sample holds under 40,000 clones, roughly 80% seen once. V usage is TRBV6-1 and J usage is TRBJ2-5; D may be TRBD1 (5 bases). The sequencing used PBMCs, collected around atezolizumab (anti-PD-L1) treatment. This clonotype originated in a man between 65 and 85 years old with urothelial cancer. DNA of the CDR3: TGTGCCAGCAGTCAGGGCCCCCGAGAGACCCAGTACTTC. As protein: CASSQGPRETQYF.